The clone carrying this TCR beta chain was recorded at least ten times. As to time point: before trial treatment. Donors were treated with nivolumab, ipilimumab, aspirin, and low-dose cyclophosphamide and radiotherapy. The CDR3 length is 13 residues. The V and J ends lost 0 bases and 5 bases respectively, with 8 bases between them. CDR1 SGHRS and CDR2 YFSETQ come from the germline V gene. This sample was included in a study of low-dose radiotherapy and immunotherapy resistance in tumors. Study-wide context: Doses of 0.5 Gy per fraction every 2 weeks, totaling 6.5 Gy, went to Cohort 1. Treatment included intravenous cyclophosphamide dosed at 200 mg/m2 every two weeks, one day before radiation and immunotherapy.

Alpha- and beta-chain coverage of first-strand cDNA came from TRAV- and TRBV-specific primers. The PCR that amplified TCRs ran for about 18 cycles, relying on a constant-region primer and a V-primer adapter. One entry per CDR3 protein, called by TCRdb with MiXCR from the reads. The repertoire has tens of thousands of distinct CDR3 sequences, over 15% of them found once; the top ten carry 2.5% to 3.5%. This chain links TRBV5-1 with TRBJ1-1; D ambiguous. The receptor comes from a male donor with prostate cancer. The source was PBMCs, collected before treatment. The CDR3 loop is CASSLAVGTEAFF. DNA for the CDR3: TGCGCCAGCAGCTTGGCCGTAGGAACTGAAGCTTTCTTT.